This entry lists 14 T cell receptor beta chains sequenced from one sample in a study of shared clonotypes between healthy human individuals. Assay: immunoSEQ multiplex PCR; the TCRdb copy retains only in-frame clones and omits some. Here the sample spans about 100,000 clones, 55% to 70% being singletons. The sequenced sample consisted of memory CD8+ T cells sorted from blood. Documented subset: CD45RO+ cells pooled with CCR7-negative TemRA cells. These TCRs come from a woman under 40 in good health.

J is TRBJ2-3 and V is TRBV14, with D possibly being TRBD2 (9 bases). The germline V and J ends were trimmed by 2 bases and 8 bases, with 17 bases remaining between them. Germline V gene lookup returns CDR1 SGHDN and CDR2 FVKESK. The CDR3 covers 15 residues. This CDR3 reads CASSQPSGTGGTQYF. Here the CDR3 DNA reads TGTGCCAGCAGCCAACCTAGCGGGACAGGTGGTACGCAGTATTTT.

The chain combines TRBV11-2 with TRBJ2-1; 10 bases map to TRBD1. The CDR3 runs to 17 residues. Germline V gene data show CDR1 as SGHAT and CDR2 as FQNNGV. The V and J ends lost 2 bases and 7 bases, in that order; junction bases with no gene match: 11. The CDR3: CASSLLFWDRGRNEQFF. CDR3 DNA: TGTGCCAGCAGCTTACTGTTTTGGGACAGGGGTAGAAATGAGCAGTTCTTC.

V is TRBV25-1 and J is TRBJ1-1; unclear D gene. Germline V CDR1 and CDR2: MGHDK, SYGVNS. Trimming shortened V by 2 bases and J by 2 bases, and 9 bases separated the two germline ends. CDR3 length: 14 residues. The CDR3 DNA sequence: TGTGCCAGCAGTGAAGGGATGGCCAACACTGAAGCTTTCTTT. This translates into CASSEGMANTEAFF.

The chain joins TRBV28 to TRBJ1-5; the match to TRBD1 covers 11 bases. Germline V CDR1 and CDR2: MDHEN, SYDVKM. This CDR3 contains 17 residues. The junction had 11 bases not matched to a gene; V was cut back by 5 bases and J by 5 bases. CDR3 DNA sequence: TGTGCCAGCAGTAACGGACAGGGGGCCATCCCAGATCAGCCCCAGCATTTT. This gives the protein CASSNGQGAIPDQPQHF. Full variable domain (remainder filled in from reference TRBV28 and TRBJ1-5): DVKVTQSSRYLVKRTGEKVFLECVQDMDHENMFWYRQDPGLGLRLIYFSYDVKMKEKGDIPEGYSVSREKKERFSLILESASTNQTSMYLCASSNGQGAIPDQPQHFGDGTRLSIL.

The chain is built from TRBV7-2 and TRBJ2-3; D gene uncertain. The CDR3 extends over 15 amino acids. Germline-derived CDR1 and CDR2 are SGHTA and FQGNSA. V dropped 3 bases and J dropped 0 bases, with 10 bases sitting between them. CDR3 nucleotides: TGTGCCAGCAGCTTCCCGGTGCTGAGCACAGATACGCAGTATTTT. This codes for CASSFPVLSTDTQYF.

The chain employs TRBV15 and TRBJ2-5; D might be TRBD1 (7 bases). The DNA end lines up better with TRBJ2-7; the J call may be wrong. The CDR3 contains 16 residues. Germline V gives CDR1 LNHNV, CDR2 YYDKDF (reference sequence). The CDR3 region has the DNA TGTGCCACCAGCAGGGGGTCGGGGGACAGTTCCTACGAGCAGTACTTC. Its translation is CATSRGSGDSSYEQYF.

This clone was counted a few times. V and J are TRBV28 and TRBJ2-5; no clear D gene. The end of the DNA aligns better with TRBJ2-7, so the J call may be wrong. The CDR3 has 14 amino acids. Germline assignment: CDR1 MDHEN and CDR2 SYDVKM. The CDR3 region has the DNA TGTGCCAGCAGTTTCACCCGATACGTCTCCGAGCAGTACTTC. It codes for CASSFTRYVSEQYF.

The rearrangement uses TRBV12-5 and TRBJ2-1, with TRBD1 matching 7 bases. The CDR3 consists of 15 residues. Germline V CDR1 and CDR2: LGHNT, FRNRAP. Germline trimming cut 0 bases from V and 4 bases from J; bases unmatched to any gene: 3. As DNA, the CDR3 is TGTGCTAGTGGTTTGGTACAGGGGCGTTACAATGAGCAGTTCTTC. Translation: CASGLVQGRYNEQFF.

The CDR3 bases are TGTGCCAGCAGCCTGGCCGACGGGTTCACAGATACGCAGTATTTT. It codes for CASSLADGFTDTQYF. The chain combines TRBV5-6 with TRBJ2-3; no firm D call. The CDR3 covers 15 residues. V gave up 4 bases and J gave up 2 bases, with 14 bases separating them. In germline, CDR1 is SGHDT, CDR2 YYEEEE.

The chain couples TRBV4-1 to TRBJ1-3; D might be TRBD1 (5 bases). V lost 3 bases to trimming and J lost 0 bases, with 12 bases between them. The V gene's germline CDR1 is MGHRA and CDR2 YSYEKL. The CDR3 is 16 amino acids. The CDR3, as DNA: TGCGCCAGCAGCCATTCACAGGAACTCTCTGGAAACACCATATATTTT. Its protein product is CASSHSQELSGNTIYF.

V gene TRBV28 combines with J gene TRBJ1-1; 7 positions match TRBD1. V shed 6 bases and J 7 bases; nucleotides not matched to a gene: 2. The CDR3 consists of 11 residues. CDR1 MDHEN and CDR2 SYDVKM come from the germline V gene. The CDR3 DNA is TGTGCCAGCAGGGGGGACAGTGAAGCTTTCTTT. Amino acids: CASRGDSEAFF.

The rearrangement links TRBV5-1 to TRBJ1-2; D is possibly TRBD1 (6 bases). CDR1 and CDR2 from the germline V gene are SGHRS and YFSETQ. V lost 4 bases, J lost 0 bases, and 16 bases lay in between. The CDR3 is 16 residues long. The CDR3 DNA reads as TGCGCCAGCAGCACGACCGGGACAACTTCTAACTATGGCTACACCTTC. Its protein is CASSTTGTTSNYGYTF.

V and J are TRBV28 and TRBJ2-1; D may correspond to TRBD1 or TRBD2 (6 bases each). The germline gives CDR1 MDHEN, CDR2 SYDVKM. V shed 2 bases and J shed 7 bases, with 18 bases lying between them. This CDR3 has 16 amino acids. The CDR3 loop is CASSLVTGATGNEQFF. CDR3 nucleotides: TGTGCCAGCAGTTTAGTCACGGGGGCAACCGGGAATGAGCAGTTCTTC.

This clone was seen just once. The CDR3 reads CASSFLVGNGYTF. CDR3 bases: TGTGCCAGCAGTTTTCTTGTAGGGAATGGCTACACCTTC. The V call is TRBV28, the J call TRBJ1-2, with D unresolved. Germline V gene lookup returns CDR1 MDHEN and CDR2 SYDVKM. The CDR3 loop spans 13 amino acids. V was shortened by 3 bases and J by 6 bases, with 11 bases between the two germline ends.